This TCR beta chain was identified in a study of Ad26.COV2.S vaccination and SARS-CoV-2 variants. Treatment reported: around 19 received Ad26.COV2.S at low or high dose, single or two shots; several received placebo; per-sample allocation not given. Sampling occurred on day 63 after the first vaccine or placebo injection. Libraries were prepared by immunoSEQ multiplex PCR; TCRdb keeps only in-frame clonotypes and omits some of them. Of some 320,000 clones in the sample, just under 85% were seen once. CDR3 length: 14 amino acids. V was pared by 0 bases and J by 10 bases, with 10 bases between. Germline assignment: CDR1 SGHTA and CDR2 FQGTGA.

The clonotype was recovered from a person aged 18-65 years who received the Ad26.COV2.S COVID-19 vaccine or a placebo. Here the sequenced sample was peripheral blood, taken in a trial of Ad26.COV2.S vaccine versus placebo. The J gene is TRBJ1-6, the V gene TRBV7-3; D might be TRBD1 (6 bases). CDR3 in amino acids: CASSLTGGRSPLHF. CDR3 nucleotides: TGTGCCAGCAGCTTAACGGGGGGGCGATCACCCCTCCACTTT.